Presented here are 19 T cell receptor beta chains from one specimen sequenced in a study of response to subunit inactivated influenza vaccine. TCRdb used MiXCR to reprocess the RT-PCR reads, holding one entry per CDR3 protein. The sample gives 610,000 or so distinct CDR3 sequences, approximately 15% of which show up once; around 10% is in the top ten. Sample: PBMCs from blood, taken approximately 12 days after vaccination. The receptors originated from a man over 45 who received an inactivated influenza vaccine.

In its sample, this clonotype was seen a few times. This chain links TRBV28 with TRBJ2-3; 7 positions agree with TRBD2. The J segment lost 5 bases and the V segment lost 5 bases, leaving 13 bases of the junction unmatched. The CDR3 has 16 amino acids. Germline V gene data show CDR1 as MDHEN and CDR2 as SYDVKM. The CDR3 DNA sequence: TGTGCCAGCAGTCAGCGGACTAGACGAGACAAAGATACGCAGTATTTT. Encoded protein: CASSQRTRRDKDTQYF.

This clonotype was counted at least ten times. This rearrangement joins TRBV6-4 to TRBJ2-5; perhaps D is TRBD1 or TRBD2 (5 bases each). Germline assignment: CDR1 MRHNA and CDR2 SNTAGT. V lost 0 bases and J 5 bases, leaving 19 bases between the germline ends. The CDR3 length is 17 residues. CDR3 coding DNA: TGTGCCAGCAGTGACTCGATTAAAAAGGGGCGGAGGGAGACCCAGTACTTC. Amino acid sequence: CASSDSIKKGRRETQYF.

The chain has TRBV12-3 or TRBV12-4 and TRBJ2-3; 9 bases fit TRBD2. The CDR3 is 14 amino acids. After removal of 6 bases from V and 1 base from J, the junction contained 2 bases not matched to a gene. This chain's CDR3 is CASRERGGTDTQYF. The CDR3 nucleotides are TGTGCCAGCAGGGAGCGGGGGGGCACAGATACGCAGTATTTT.

The rearrangement joins TRBV7-2 to TRBJ2-4, with D perhaps being TRBD1 or TRBD2 (5 bases each). V shed 3 bases and J shed 0 bases, with 12 bases lying between them. The length of the CDR3 is 16 residues. The germline CDR1 and CDR2 sequences are SGHTA and FQGNSA. CDR3 protein: CASSFEGRVAKNIQYF. CDR3 sequence (DNA): TGTGCCAGCAGCTTTGAGGGGAGAGTAGCCAAAAACATTCAGTACTTC.

The V gene is TRBV5-1, the J gene TRBJ2-7; 9 bases align to TRBD1. This CDR3 region has 13 residues. Germline values: CDR1 SGHRS, CDR2 YFSETQ. The V gene end was trimmed by 5 bases and the J gene end by 5 bases; junction bases not matched to a gene: 5. The CDR3: CASRGQGNHEQYF. In DNA, the CDR3 is TGCGCCAGCAGGGGACAGGGTAACCACGAGCAGTACTTC. The full variable domain, with the rest looked up from reference TRBV5-1 and TRBJ2-7, is KAGVTQTPRYLIKTRGQQVTLSCSPISGHRSVSWYQQTPGQGLQFLFEYFSETQRNKGNFPGRFSGRQFSNSRSEMNVSTLELGDSALYLCASRGQGNHEQYFGPGTRLTVT.

This chain uses TRBV4-1 with TRBJ2-3, with 11 nucleotides matching TRBD2. The germline gives CDR1 MGHRA, CDR2 YSYEKL. The CDR3 has 20 residues. Trimming removed 0 bases from V and 0 bases from J; junction bases left unmatched: 11. The CDR3 is CASSQEIGLAGGTSTDTQYF. DNA for the CDR3: TGCGCCAGCAGCCAAGAAATAGGTCTAGCGGGGGGCACTAGCACAGATACGCAGTATTTT.

This clonotype was seen only a few times. The chain joins TRBV24-1 to TRBJ2-2; TRBD2 matches at 7 bases. V shed 4 bases, J shed 4 bases, and the junction held 5 bases outside the gene matches. Per germline, CDR1 KGHDR and CDR2 SFDVKD. This CDR3 is built from 15 residues. This CDR3 reads CATSESGGITGELFF. For the CDR3, the DNA is TGTGCCACCAGTGAGTCCGGGGGGATCACCGGGGAGCTGTTTTTT.

J is TRBJ2-2 and V is TRBV12-3 or TRBV12-4; D gene uncertain. The CDR3 runs to 15 residues. The V end lost 2 bases, the J end lost 4 bases, and 11 bases lay between the germline ends. The CDR3 here is CASSLRVGSTGELFF. CDR3 sequence (DNA): TGTGCCAGCAGTTTAAGGGTGGGGTCCACCGGGGAGCTGTTTTTT.

The V and J genes are TRBV6-2 or TRBV6-3 and TRBJ1-1; maybe TRBD1 (6 bases). The CDR3 runs 13 residues. Trimming cost V 6 bases and J 1 base, with 9 bases left between them. Germline CDR1 and CDR2: MNHEY and SVGEGT. The chain's CDR3 is CASRKTGNTEAFF. CDR3 DNA sequence: TGTGCCAGCAGAAAGACAGGGAACACTGAAGCTTTCTTT.

This clonotype occurred a few times. The chain links TRBV6-2 or TRBV6-3 to TRBJ2-3; D gene ambiguous. V lost 5 bases and J 2 bases, leaving 5 bases between the germline ends. This CDR3 has 12 amino acids. CDR1 is MNHEY and CDR2 is SVGEGT in the germline V gene. CDR3 in DNA: TGTGCCAGCAGTGTCTACACAGATACGCAGTATTTT. This translates into CASSVYTDTQYF.

V and J are TRBV12-3 or TRBV12-4 and TRBJ2-1; 12 bases fit TRBD2. The CDR3 is made up of 19 amino acids. Losses at the gene ends were 0 bases for V and 4 bases for J; bases not matched to a gene: 10. CDR3 nucleotide sequence: TGTGCCAGCAGTTTAGCGGTCTCACTAGCGGGAGGAGTTTACAATGAGCAGTTCTTC. Translation gives CASSLAVSLAGGVYNEQFF.

The gene calls are TRBV12-3 or TRBV12-4 and TRBJ2-3; D is possibly TRBD1 or TRBD2 (5 bases each). The CDR3 is made up of 14 amino acids. Trimming removed 5 bases at V and 5 bases at J, with 14 bases between. CDR3 sequence: CASSPPQGRDTQYF. CDR3 nucleotide sequence: TGTGCCAGCAGTCCGCCCCAGGGACGAGATACGCAGTATTTT.

A few counts support this clonotype. J is TRBJ2-2 and V is TRBV27, with 7 bases matching TRBD1. The CDR3 spans 17 residues. V lost 7 bases, J lost 1 base, and 12 bases stayed unmatched. The germline V gene has CDR1 MNHEY and CDR2 SMNVEV (reference sequence). The CDR3 protein is CASTDRDRALNTGELFF. The CDR3 DNA is TGTGCCAGCACCGACCGCGACAGGGCGCTGAACACCGGGGAGCTGTTTTTT.

Notes on this clonotype: The DNA is left out, because the CDR3 cannot be placed on it with certainty; the CDR3 is given as TCRdb lists it. The V and J genes are TRBV20-1 and TRBJ2-7; the D call in the table, TRBD1, was not verified against the DNA. The germline gives CDR1 DFQATT, CDR2 SNEGSKA (reference sequence). Termini included, the CDR3 measures 12 amino acids. CDR3 residues: CSARDVGQGNPF.

This clonotype came up many times. V and J are TRBV6-1 and TRBJ1-5; D uncertain. The germline gives CDR1 MNHNS, CDR2 SASEGT. V lost 8 bases to trimming and J lost 8 bases, with 13 bases between them. This CDR3 spans 12 amino acids. As DNA, the CDR3 is TGTGCCAGCTCGGACCCTAAGGAGCCCCAGCATTTT. Translating it yields CASSDPKEPQHF.

This clonotype occurred a few times. The genes are TRBV4-2 and TRBJ2-3; the D call may be TRBD1 or TRBD2 (6 bases each). Germline V lookup: CDR1 LGHNA, CDR2 YNFKEQ. Trimming pared 0 bases from V and 5 bases from J, leaving 15 bases between. This CDR3 contains 16 residues. The CDR3 coding sequence is TGTGCCAGCAGCCAAGACAGGGGCCCCGGGGGAGATACGCAGTATTTT. Encoded protein: CASSQDRGPGGDTQYF.

The chain combines TRBV4-3 with TRBJ2-4; a weak D match, TRBD2 (6 bases). V dropped 4 bases and J dropped 0 bases, with 13 bases sitting between them. Germline V lookup: CDR1 LGHNA, CDR2 YSLEER. The CDR3 is made up of 16 amino acids. CDR3 nucleotide sequence: TGCGCCAGCAGCCCGGGAGAAGGTTTAGCCAAAAACATTCAGTACTTC. Translation: CASSPGEGLAKNIQYF.

V is TRBV7-2 and J is TRBJ2-5, with D possibly being TRBD1 or TRBD2 (5 bases each). The V gene lost 5 bases and the J gene lost 4 bases, with 17 bases spanning the gap. The length of the CDR3 is 15 residues. Germline loops: CDR1 SGHTA, CDR2 FQGNSA. The CDR3 sequence: CASSPRRGTRETQYF. CDR3 bases: TGTGCCAGCAGCCCCCGCCGGGGCACCAGAGAGACCCAGTACTTC.

The V and J genes are TRBV18 and TRBJ2-1; a weak D match, TRBD1 (6 bases). Trimming shortened V by 5 bases and J by 10 bases, and 15 bases separated the two germline ends. From germline, CDR1 is KGHSH and CDR2 LQKENI. This CDR3 comprises 13 residues. CDR3: CASSEISGTEQFF. As DNA, the CDR3 is TGTGCCAGCTCAGAAATATCCGGGACAGAGCAGTTCTTC.